This T cell receptor beta chain appears in the sequencing data of a study of response to subunit inactivated influenza vaccine. TCRdb called the RT-PCR reads again in MiXCR, with one record for every CDR3 protein. The sample includes 150,000 to 200,000 distinct CDR3 sequences, approximately 12% of them seen just once. The CDR3 sequence is 16 residues long. The V segment lost 3 bases and the J segment 3 bases; nucleotides outside the gene matches: 11. The V gene's germline CDR1 is SGDLS and CDR2 YYNGEE. These data were also filed under a second study, of T cells expressing NK-cell markers. That paper notes: Generation of TCR beta cDNA was performed by 5'RACE template switching incorporating UMIs.

The source material was CD8+ T cells sorted from PBMCs, sampled roughly 12 days after vaccination. The receptor was isolated from a man aged 50 to 59 who received an inactivated influenza vaccine. The chain combines TRBV9 with TRBJ2-7, with 8 bases aligning to TRBD2. The CDR3 here is CASSGGAGASYYEQYF. In DNA, the CDR3 is TGTGCCAGCAGCGGGGGAGCGGGAGCATCGTACTACGAGCAGTACTTC.